The next 9 T cell receptor beta chains were all read from a single sample in a study of vaccination effects on CD4 cells after COVID-19 (dated by TCRdb to the early 2020s). The library was made by the immunoSEQ multiplex PCR assay. Sourced from immuneACCESS, this table was stored by TCRdb with only in-frame sequences that have V and J called. A share of the clones is absent; for the studies checked, an unresolved V gene accounts for under half, and the remainder has no known explanation. The table for this sample lists 24,000 or so clones; roughly 76% of them were counted only once. The ten largest clones capture 5% of the sample. Their specific antigens are unknown. The ViraFEST assay stimulated PBMC with viral peptide pools and then used TCR sequencing to identify antigen-specific CD4+ T cell clonotypes by expansion. After around 10 days of culture, CD4+ T cells were isolated with the EasySep CD4+ T cell isolation kit. None of the healthy vaccine recipients had a prior SARS-CoV-2 infection, which was confirmed by nucleocapsid antibody tests that came back negative both before and after vaccination.

Sequenced material: CD4+ T cells from PBMCs cultured with SARS-CoV-2 spike peptides, taken before COVID-19 vaccination. The sample's cell subset or site, from its label and the paper: SARS-CoV-2 spike overlapping peptide pool stimulation. All receptors come from a human donor who received a COVID-19 vaccine.

In this sample, this clone turned up a few times. The chain carries TRBV3-1 (or the pseudogene TRBV3-2) and TRBJ2-7, with 7 bases that match TRBD1. Germline CDR1 and CDR2: LGHDT and YNNKEL (reference sequence). The CDR3 consists of 12 residues. V was clipped by 4 bases and J by 5 bases; unmatched bases: 2. This chain's CDR3 is CASSPTGHEQYF. The CDR3 DNA sequence: TGTGCCAGCAGCCCGACAGGGCACGAGCAGTACTTC.

The chain carries TRBV4-1 and TRBJ2-2; D gene uncertain. Germline V gives CDR1 MGHRA, CDR2 YSYEKL. V was cut by 3 bases and J by 10 bases, with 21 bases left in between. CDR3 size: 16 residues. CDR3 loop: CASSHDGFFGPAELFF. Here the CDR3 DNA reads TGCGCCAGCAGCCATGACGGGTTTTTTGGTCCGGCGGAGCTGTTTTTT.

The chain combines TRBV5-5 with TRBJ2-5, with TRBD2 matching 7 bases. CDR1 and CDR2 from the germline V gene are SGHKS and YYEKEE (reference sequence). The V and J ends lost 2 bases and 2 bases, in that order; junction bases with no gene match: 3. The CDR3 runs to 14 residues. The CDR3 loop reads CASSFAGEQETQYF. CDR3 in DNA: TGTGCCAGCAGCTTTGCGGGGGAACAAGAGACCCAGTACTTC.

This chain connects TRBV27 to TRBJ1-1, with TRBD1 as a possible D gene (6 bases). V lost 5 bases and J lost 6, with 13 bases in between. Per germline, CDR1 MNHEY and CDR2 SMNVEV (reference sequence). The CDR3 is made up of 13 amino acids. The DNA for the CDR3 is TGTGCCAGCAGTCTAACAGGGCGGCCTGAAGCTTTCTTT. Amino acids: CASSLTGRPEAFF.

The chain has TRBV18 and TRBJ2-7; D perhaps matches TRBD1 (6 bases). The CDR3 is 15 amino acids. Germline V gives CDR1 KGHSH, CDR2 LQKENI. The germline V and J ends were trimmed by 5 bases and 2 bases, with 16 bases remaining between them. The CDR3 DNA is TGTGCCAGCTCATTAGGGACATCCATGACCTACGAGCAGTACTTC. Residues: CASSLGTSMTYEQYF.

The chain couples TRBV3-1 (or the pseudogene TRBV3-2) to TRBJ1-2; perhaps TRBD1 as D (5 bases). CDR1 and CDR2 from the germline V gene are LGHDT and YNNKEL (reference sequence). Trimming cost V 1 base and J 4 bases, with 10 bases left between them. The CDR3 extends over 14 amino acids. CDR3 nucleotide sequence: TGTGCCAGCAGCCAAGCGGGGGGGTCCTATGGCTACACCTTC. Its protein product is CASSQAGGSYGYTF.

The chain carries TRBV19 and TRBJ2-1; 11 bases agree with TRBD2. CDR1 and CDR2 from the germline V gene are LNHDA and SQIVND (reference sequence). Unmatched junction bases numbered 12, after V lost 8 bases and J lost 6 bases. The CDR3 totals 16 residues. CDR3 protein: CASGTGASGRPNEQFF. The CDR3 coding sequence is TGTGCCAGTGGGACAGGAGCTAGCGGGAGGCCCAATGAGCAGTTCTTC.

The chain is built from TRBV6-2 or TRBV6-3 and TRBJ2-4; 13 bases are a match to TRBD2. Per germline, CDR1 MNHEY and CDR2 SVGEGT. CDR3 length: 16 residues. V shed 5 bases, J shed 8 bases, and the junction held 9 bases outside the gene matches. CDR3 DNA sequence: TGTGCCAGCAGTCCCGGACTAGCGGGGGTAATGTACATTCAGTACTTC. This codes for CASSPGLAGVMYIQYF.

This clone was seen a handful of times. The chain has TRBV7-9 and TRBJ2-2; D uncertain. The CDR3 runs 15 residues. Per germline, CDR1 SEHNR and CDR2 FQNEAQ (reference sequence). The V and J ends lost 5 bases and 4 bases respectively, with 14 bases between them. CDR3 amino acids: CASSLSTRTTGELFF. The CDR3 DNA reads TGTGCCAGCAGCCTCTCCACAAGGACCACCGGGGAGCTGTTTTTT.